These 27 T cell receptor beta chains came from one sample sequenced in a study of T cell repertoires in aging, cancer and after chemotherapy. The template was genomic DNA from peripheral blood, not RNA. TRB rearrangements spanning V, D and J were amplified using mixed TRB-A/B primers. One entry per CDR3 protein, called by TCRdb with MiXCR from the multiplex PCR reads. The sample has a few thousand distinct CDR3 sequences; 23% are singletons. Sequencing was performed on blood. Receptor source: a human donor with a blood cancer.

This clonotype was detected a few times. The genes are TRBV12-3 or TRBV12-4 and TRBJ2-7; D may match TRBD1 or TRBD2 (5 bases each). The length of the CDR3 is 13 residues. V lost 6 bases and J lost 5, with 14 bases in between. The CDR3 region is CASSGREPNEQYF. The CDR3, as DNA: TGTGCCAGCAGCGGCAGGGAGCCCAACGAGCAGTACTTC.

The V gene is TRBV5-1, the J gene TRBJ2-2; 11 nucleotides line up with TRBD2. Per the germline V gene, CDR1 is SGHRS and CDR2 is YFSETQ. The CDR3 sequence is 15 residues long. V shed 4 bases and J 6 bases; nucleotides not matched to a gene: 5. The CDR3 reads CASSNGLAGPGELFF. The CDR3 DNA follows: TGCGCCAGCAGCAACGGACTAGCGGGTCCCGGGGAGCTGTTTTTT.

The table lists this clonotype with a few counts. V usage is TRBV20-1 and J usage is TRBJ2-5, with D possibly matching TRBD2 (7 bases). This CDR3 contains 15 residues. The V end lost 5 bases, the J end lost 4 bases, and 20 bases lay between the germline ends. CDR1 and CDR2 (germline): DFQATT, SNEGSKA (reference sequence). The CDR3 sequence: CSAPLRGGARETQYF. Written as DNA, the CDR3 is TGCAGTGCTCCTCTTAGGGGGGGGGCCCGAGAGACCCAGTACTTC.

This chain uses TRBV20-1 with TRBJ1-5; D is perhaps TRBD1 (5 bases). In germline, CDR1 is DFQATT, CDR2 SNEGSKA (reference sequence). The CDR3 spans 16 residues. Trimming took 0 bases from V and 7 from J, leaving 19 bases between them. Written as DNA, the CDR3 is TGCAGTGCTAGAGATATTTGCAACCAGGGAAACCAGCCCCAGCATTTT. It codes for CSARDICNQGNQPQHF.

This clonotype was seen a few times. This chain joins TRBV7-9 and TRBJ1-5; D gene uncertain. This CDR3 comprises 14 residues. CDR1 is SEHNR, CDR2 FQNEAQ, per germline (reference sequence). V dropped 3 bases and J dropped 1 base, with 7 bases sitting between them. CDR3 coding DNA: TGTGCCAGCAGCTTTGCTGGCAGCAATCAGCCCCAGCATTTT. This translates into CASSFAGSNQPQHF.

This clonotype was observed a handful of times. The J gene is TRBJ1-1, the V gene TRBV18; D gene uncertain. The V gene's germline CDR1 is KGHSH and CDR2 LQKENI. V lost 6 bases and J lost 3, with 14 bases in between. The CDR3 loop spans 14 amino acids. CDR3 coding DNA: TGTGCCAGCTCGGAAAACTTAGGATACACTGAAGCTTTCTTT. Its translation is CASSENLGYTEAFF. Full variable domain (outside the CDR3, taken from reference TRBV18 and TRBJ1-1): NAGVMQNPRHLVRRRGQEARLRCSPMKGHSHVYWYRQLPEEGLKFMVYLQKENIIDESGMPKERFSAEFPKEGPSILRIQQVVRGDSAAYFCASSENLGYTEAFFGQGTRLTVV.

In the case of this clonotype: This may stem from a read error, because a much larger clone lies one nucleotide away. The genes are TRBV19 and TRBJ2-3; 12 bases fit TRBD2. The length of the CDR3 is 15 residues. From germline, CDR1 is LNHDA and CDR2 SQIVND (reference sequence). CDR3 bases: TGTGGCAGTAGTACCCTAGCGGGAGGGGAAGCTACGCAGTATTTT. As protein: CGSSTLAGGEATQYF. The full variable domain, in which reference TRBV19 and TRBJ2-3 provide the parts outside the CDR3, is DGGITQSPKYLFRKEGQNVTLSCEQNLNHDAMYWYRQDPGQGLRLIYYSQIVNDFQKGDIAEGYSVSREKKESFPLTVTSAQKNPTAFYLCGSSTLAGGEATQYFGPGTRLTVL.

The chain is built from TRBV27 and TRBJ2-7, with 8 bases that match TRBD1. CDR3 length: 15 amino acids. Germline assignment: CDR1 MNHEY and CDR2 SMNVEV (reference sequence). V lost 3 bases to trimming and J lost 0 bases; unmatched junction nucleotides: 4. DNA for the CDR3: TGTGCCAGCAGTTTCGGCGGGACAGGCTCCTACGAGCAGTACTTC. Protein product: CASSFGGTGSYEQYF.

The gene calls are TRBV27 and TRBJ2-2; 8 bases map to TRBD1. From germline, CDR1 is MNHEY and CDR2 SMNVEV (reference sequence). With V trimmed by 6 bases and J by 1 base, 10 bases remained unmatched. The CDR3 has 17 amino acids. This CDR3 reads CASRPPKTGENTGELFF. The DNA of the CDR3 is TGTGCCAGCAGACCTCCCAAGACAGGGGAGAACACCGGGGAGCTGTTTTTT.

In this sample, this clonotype is medium-sized. This chain joins TRBV6-5 and TRBJ2-3; D gene uncertain. V was clipped by 0 bases and J by 3 bases, with 16 bases between them. The CDR3 has 17 residues. Germline lookup yields CDR1 MNHEY and CDR2 SVGAGI. This CDR3 is CASSYSLPTFATDTQYF. For the CDR3, the DNA is TGTGCCAGCAGTTACTCGCTCCCAACCTTCGCTACAGATACGCAGTATTTT.

In this sample, this clonotype turned up a few times. This chain links TRBV19 with TRBJ2-4, with 9 nucleotides matching TRBD1. In germline, CDR1 is LNHDA, CDR2 SQIVND (reference sequence). Trimming removed 4 bases from V and 2 bases from J; junction bases left unmatched: 9. The CDR3 consists of 17 residues. The CDR3 region is CASSTPLDRGTKNIQYF. The CDR3 bases are TGTGCCAGTAGTACCCCCCTGGACAGGGGAACCAAAAACATTCAGTACTTC. The variable domain in full, completed from reference TRBV19 and TRBJ2-4, reads DGGITQSPKYLFRKEGQNVTLSCEQNLNHDAMYWYRQDPGQGLRLIYYSQIVNDFQKGDIAEGYSVSREKKESFPLTVTSAQKNPTAFYLCASSTPLDRGTKNIQYFGAGTRLSVL.

This clonotype counts as medium-sized. The genes are TRBV11-1 and TRBJ2-7, with 13 positions matching TRBD2. The CDR3 is 15 amino acids. Germline CDR1 and CDR2: SGHAT and FQDESV (reference sequence). V lost 3 bases, J lost 6 bases, and 5 bases stayed unmatched. CDR3 in amino acids: CASSFGLAGDGEQYF. As DNA, the CDR3 is TGTGCCAGCAGCTTCGGACTAGCGGGAGATGGCGAGCAGTACTTC.

Judged by abundance, this clonotype is medium-sized. The chain uses TRBV6-1 and TRBJ2-3, with 10 bases fitting TRBD1. Trimming removed 6 bases from V and 5 bases from J; junction bases left unmatched: 8. Germline loops: CDR1 MNHNS, CDR2 SASEGT. The CDR3 runs to 15 residues. The CDR3 spells CASRPTGQGIDTQYF. The CDR3 DNA sequence: TGTGCCAGCAGACCAACGGGACAGGGGATAGATACGCAGTATTTT.

Note on this clonotype: Being one base from a much bigger clone, this may be a read error. The V and J genes are TRBV19 and TRBJ2-1; 10 positions agree with TRBD1. Germline CDR1 reads LNHDA; CDR2 reads SQIVND (reference sequence). CDR3 length: 18 residues. The V and J ends lost 6 bases and 2 bases, in that order; junction bases with no gene match: 13. The CDR3 sequence: CASSARPGTGEAYNEQFF. In DNA form, the CDR3 reads TGTGCCAGTAGCGCTCGTCCCGGGACAGGGGAAGCCTACAATGAGCAGTTCTTC.

This clonotype has more than one count but fewer than ten. This sequence joins TRBV20-1 and TRBJ2-5; 7 bases line up with TRBD2. CDR1 and CDR2 from the germline V gene are DFQATT and SNEGSKA (reference sequence). The CDR3 runs to 10 residues. The V segment lost 3 bases and the J segment 10 bases; nucleotides outside the gene matches: 2. The CDR3 loop is CSASPGGQYF. DNA for the CDR3: TGCAGTGCTAGCCCGGGAGGCCAGTACTTC.

This chain connects TRBV14 to TRBJ2-1; 8 bases are shared with TRBD1. Germline V gives CDR1 SGHDN, CDR2 FVKESK. V lost 3 bases to trimming and J lost 3 bases; unmatched junction nucleotides: 10. The CDR3 contains 17 residues. This CDR3 reads CASSQERQGKVYNEQFF. Written as DNA, the CDR3 is TGTGCCAGCAGCCAGGAGAGACAGGGGAAGGTCTACAATGAGCAGTTCTTC.

V gene TRBV7-2 combines with J gene TRBJ1-1; TRBD1 matches at 9 bases. This CDR3 has 14 residues. With V trimmed by 2 bases and J by 9 bases, 7 bases remained unmatched. The V gene's germline CDR1 is SGHTA and CDR2 FQGNSA. The CDR3 region has the DNA TGTGCCAGCAGCTTATTAGACAGGGGGGTGAAAGCTTTCTTT. Translation gives CASSLLDRGVKAFF.

The CDR3, as DNA: TGTGCCAGCAGTGAACCCGCCGGGATAGGCAGCGAGCAGTACTTC. Its translation is CASSEPAGIGSEQYF. V and J are TRBV6-1 and TRBJ2-7, with D perhaps matching TRBD2 (5 bases). The CDR3 totals 15 residues. Trimming pared 2 bases from V and 6 bases from J, leaving 17 bases between. The V gene's germline CDR1 is MNHNS and CDR2 SASEGT.

This clonotype has only a few counts. The J gene is TRBJ2-7, the V gene TRBV10-2; 9 positions agree with TRBD1. The V and J ends lost 6 bases and 5 bases, in that order; junction bases with no gene match: 11. Germline CDR1 is WSHSY and CDR2 is SAAADI. This CDR3 has 15 residues. The chain's CDR3 is CASSPRQGVMHEQYF. CDR3 DNA: TGCGCCAGCAGCCCCAGACAGGGGGTCATGCACGAGCAGTACTTC.

V usage is TRBV25-1 and J usage is TRBJ1-4; 10 nucleotides align to TRBD1. Germline lookup yields CDR1 MGHDK and CDR2 SYGVNS. The CDR3 runs to 14 residues. Trimming took 5 bases from V and 12 from J; bases not matched to a gene: 9. The CDR3 is CASSSGQGFGELFF. The CDR3 nucleotides read TGTGCCAGCAGTTCGGGACAGGGGTTTGGGGAACTGTTTTTT.

The rearrangement uses TRBV5-4 and TRBJ1-2; 7 bases line up with TRBD1. The CDR3 has 17 amino acids. Germline V gene sequence: CDR1 SGHNT, CDR2 YYREEE (reference sequence). V lost 0 bases to trimming and J lost 5 bases; unmatched junction nucleotides: 13. The CDR3 DNA reads TGTGCCAGCAGCTTGGACCCAGGACAGGCCACGGCATATGGCTACACCTTC. Translated, it gives CASSLDPGQATAYGYTF.

This clonotype has more than one count but fewer than ten. The rearrangement joins TRBV24-1 to TRBJ1-5; D remains ambiguous. The CDR3 contains 16 residues. The V end was cut by 4 bases, the J end by 1 base, with 13 bases between. CDR1 and CDR2 (germline): KGHDR, SFDVKD. CDR3 nucleotide sequence: TGTGCCACCAGTGACGCCTCCTTTAACAGCAATCAGCCCCAGCATTTT. This gives the protein CATSDASFNSNQPQHF.

Judged by abundance, this clonotype is medium-sized. The gene calls are TRBV5-4 and TRBJ2-3, with TRBD2 matching 9 bases. The CDR3 length is 16 residues. Per germline, CDR1 SGHNT and CDR2 YYREEE (reference sequence). Trimming took 1 base from V and 0 from J; bases not matched to a gene: 3. The chain's CDR3 is CASSLLAGASTDTQYF. For the CDR3, the DNA is TGTGCCAGCAGCTTGTTAGCGGGAGCTAGCACAGATACGCAGTATTTT.

The table lists this clonotype with a few counts. The chain joins TRBV5-4 to TRBJ1-6; 10 nucleotides line up with TRBD1. Per the germline V gene, CDR1 is SGHNT and CDR2 is YYREEE (reference sequence). The CDR3 length is 15 residues. Trimming took 3 bases from V and 9 from J; bases not matched to a gene: 6. Here the CDR3 reads CASSSGDRGFSPLHF. For the CDR3, the DNA is TGTGCCAGCAGCTCAGGGGACAGGGGTTTTTCACCCCTCCACTTT. Complete variable domain (other parts from reference TRBV5-4 and TRBJ1-6): ETGVTQSPTHLIKTRGQQVTLRCSSQSGHNTVSWYQQALGQGPQFIFQYYREEENGRGNFPPRFSGLQFPNYSSELNVNALELDDSALYLCASSSGDRGFSPLHFGNGTRLTVT.

This clonotype is medium-sized within its sample. For the CDR3, the DNA is TGTGCCAGCACCCGGGGAGGGGGCCTTGAGCAGTTCTTC. It translates to CASTRGGGLEQFF. The chain is built from TRBV6-2 or TRBV6-3 and TRBJ2-1; D may match TRBD1 or TRBD2 (7 bases each). The CDR3 runs to 13 residues. Germline assignment: CDR1 MNHEY and CDR2 SVGEGT. The germline V and J ends were trimmed by 7 bases and 9 bases, with 16 bases remaining between them.

This clonotype was recorded once. The genes are TRBV5-1 and TRBJ1-1; 9 bases are a match to TRBD1. Germline V gene lookup returns CDR1 SGHRS and CDR2 YFSETQ. The CDR3 consists of 16 residues. Trimming removed 3 bases from V and 1 base from J; junction bases left unmatched: 7. The DNA for the CDR3 is TGCGCCAGCAGCTCCCGTGGACAGGGGACGAACACTGAAGCTTTCTTT. This gives the protein CASSSRGQGTNTEAFF.

J is TRBJ2-7 and V is TRBV6-1; D might be TRBD1 (5 bases). The V gene's germline CDR1 is MNHNS and CDR2 SASEGT. CDR3 length: 14 amino acids. V was shortened by 6 bases and J by 0 bases, with 12 bases between the two germline ends. The CDR3 DNA sequence: TGTGCCAGCAGGGCATCCAGGGTCTCCTACGAGCAGTACTTC. This gives the protein CASRASRVSYEQYF.